A single sample gave rise to the 30 T cell receptor beta chains below, sequenced in a study of T cell clones after liver transplantation. Libraries were prepared by immunoSEQ multiplex PCR; TCRdb keeps only in-frame clonotypes and omits some of them. The table lists 85,000 to 110,000 clones, under 90% of them singletons. The sequences come from CD4+ T cells from blood, collected around 44 months after liver transplant. The source is a human patient who received a liver transplant. The graft donor may account for some of the T cells.

This clone was counted a few times. In nucleotides, the CDR3 is TGTGCCAGCAGCCCCCAGGTAGGGGGTATGGAAAAACTGTTTTTT. It codes for CASSPQVGGMEKLFF. This sequence joins TRBV7-2 and TRBJ1-4; a possible D gene is TRBD1 (6 bases). V lost 5 bases and J lost 8, with 18 bases in between. This CDR3 has 15 amino acids. From germline, CDR1 is SGHTA and CDR2 FQGNSA.

J is TRBJ2-1 and V is TRBV4-1, with 8 positions matching TRBD2. V lost 4 bases, J lost 4 bases, and 9 bases stayed unmatched. The CDR3 totals 16 residues. Germline loops: CDR1 MGHRA, CDR2 YSYEKL. CDR3 sequence (DNA): TGCGCCAGCAGCCGAATAGGCGGGGGGACATACAATGAGCAGTTCTTC. Translated: CASSRIGGGTYNEQFF.

The V and J genes are TRBV5-4 and TRBJ2-7; TRBD1 matches at 9 bases. CDR3 length equals 14 residues. Per germline, CDR1 SGHNT and CDR2 YYREEE (reference sequence). V lost 4 bases and J lost 0; bases outside the gene matches: 2. For the CDR3, the DNA is TGTGCCAGCAGCGGGGGACAGGGCTCCTACGAGCAGTACTTC. Translation gives CASSGGQGSYEQYF.

The rearrangement joins TRBV6-1 to TRBJ1-2; perhaps TRBD1 as D (5 bases). Trimming took 3 bases from V and 2 from J, leaving 10 bases between them. Germline V CDR1 and CDR2: MNHNS, SASEGT. This CDR3 has 14 residues. Here the CDR3 DNA reads TGTGCCAGCAGTGACCCCCGGGACAACTATGGCTACACCTTC. Translation gives CASSDPRDNYGYTF.

The rearrangement uses TRBV7-9 and TRBJ1-1, with a possible D match to TRBD1 (5 bases). V was trimmed by 0 bases and J by 5 bases, leaving 13 bases between them. This CDR3 comprises 15 residues. Germline V gene lookup returns CDR1 SEHNR and CDR2 FQNEAQ (reference sequence). The CDR3 nucleotides are TGTGCCAGCAGCTTAGCGGAGGTGGGGGGTACTGAAGCTTTCTTT. Its translation is CASSLAEVGGTEAFF.

This rearrangement joins TRBV5-5 to TRBJ1-2; D is unresolved. This CDR3 has 14 amino acids. The V gene's germline CDR1 is SGHKS and CDR2 YYEKEE (reference sequence). V lost 3 bases to trimming and J lost 7 bases, with 16 bases between them. CDR3 loop: CASSSRPEGFGYTF. CDR3 sequence (DNA): TGTGCCAGCAGCTCCCGCCCCGAAGGGTTTGGCTACACCTTC.

The chain couples TRBV19 to TRBJ2-5; 9 positions match TRBD1. The germline V gene has CDR1 LNHDA and CDR2 SQIVND (reference sequence). The CDR3 loop spans 14 amino acids. Losses at the gene ends were 5 bases for V and 5 bases for J; bases not matched to a gene: 6. The CDR3 bases are TGTGCCAGTAGTCCGGGACAGGGAATGGAGACCCAGTACTTC. It encodes CASSPGQGMETQYF. The variable domain in full, completed from reference TRBV19 and TRBJ2-5, reads DGGITQSPKYLFRKEGQNVTLSCEQNLNHDAMYWYRQDPGQGLRLIYYSQIVNDFQKGDIAEGYSVSREKKESFPLTVTSAQKNPTAFYLCASSPGQGMETQYFGPGTRLLVL.

V usage is TRBV2 and J usage is TRBJ2-1, with D perhaps TRBD2 (6 bases). Trimming removed 4 bases from V and 2 bases from J, with 12 bases in between. The CDR3 totals 15 residues. From germline, CDR1 is SNHLY and CDR2 FYNNEI. The CDR3 sequence is CASSGSGLPYNEQFF. DNA for the CDR3: TGTGCCAGCAGTGGGTCGGGACTCCCCTACAATGAGCAGTTCTTC.

The V call is TRBV28, the J call TRBJ1-2; possible D gene TRBD1, 6 bases. The V end lost 4 bases, the J end lost 7 bases, and 22 bases lay between the germline ends. CDR1 is MDHEN, CDR2 SYDVKM, per germline. The CDR3 consists of 16 residues. The CDR3: CASSWGLDRPRAGYTF. The DNA for the CDR3 is TGTGCCAGCAGTTGGGGACTAGACAGGCCACGCGCTGGCTACACCTTC.

V usage is TRBV28 and J usage is TRBJ2-5, with D perhaps given as TRBD1 or TRBD2 (5 bases each). The CDR3 extends over 16 amino acids. CDR1 and CDR2 (germline): MDHEN, SYDVKM. The V gene lost 4 bases and the J gene lost 4 bases, with 19 bases spanning the gap. As DNA, the CDR3 is TGTGCCAGCAGTTCCACGGGACGTTTTAGCCTAGAGACCCAGTACTTC. It codes for CASSSTGRFSLETQYF.

The chain uses TRBV7-9 and TRBJ1-4; D uncertain. The CDR3 runs 14 residues. Germline V CDR1 and CDR2: SEHNR, FQNEAQ (reference sequence). V was shortened by 5 bases and J by 8 bases, with 15 bases between the two germline ends. CDR3 sequence: CASSQDKGYEKLFF. CDR3 coding DNA: TGTGCCAGCAGCCAAGACAAGGGATACGAAAAACTGTTTTTT.

The chain is built from TRBV27 and TRBJ2-3, with 10 bases fitting TRBD2. This CDR3 contains 16 residues. With 4 bases clipped from V and 6 bases from J, the junction kept 10 bases outside the gene matches. CDR1 is MNHEY and CDR2 is SMNVEV in the germline V gene (reference sequence). DNA for the CDR3: TGTGCCAGCAGTTCCCAGCGGGAGGGCCGCCGGGATACGCAGTATTTT. Protein: CASSSQREGRRDTQYF.

V gene TRBV6-6 combines with J gene TRBJ1-2; D not certain. CDR1 MNHNY and CDR2 SVGAGI come from the germline V gene (reference sequence). V shed 7 bases and J shed 5 bases, with 14 bases lying between them. CDR3 size: 13 residues. This CDR3 reads CASTPGAGYGYTF. CDR3 DNA sequence: TGTGCCAGCACACCGGGCGCAGGTTATGGCTACACCTTC.

The rearrangement links TRBV27 to TRBJ2-1, with D possibly being TRBD2 (6 bases). The CDR3 loop spans 16 amino acids. V gave up 4 bases and J gave up 4 bases, with 17 bases separating them. Germline values: CDR1 MNHEY, CDR2 SMNVEV (reference sequence). The CDR3 sequence: CASSSKRRSGYNEQFF. The CDR3 DNA reads TGTGCCAGCAGTTCAAAGCGTAGGAGCGGGTACAATGAGCAGTTCTTC.

The gene calls are TRBV19 and TRBJ1-3; 8 positions agree with TRBD1. The CDR3 consists of 14 residues. Germline V gives CDR1 LNHDA, CDR2 SQIVND (reference sequence). J lost 4 bases, V lost 5 bases, and 4 bases had no gene match. For the CDR3, the DNA is TGTGCCAGTAGTCAACAGGGGGGCGGAAACACCATATATTTT. It codes for CASSQQGGGNTIYF.

The chain employs TRBV28 and TRBJ2-3; D not resolved. The CDR3 runs 16 residues. V lost 6 bases, J lost 3 bases, and 19 bases lay in between. Germline values: CDR1 MDHEN, CDR2 SYDVKM. The CDR3: CASRGVARHGTDTQYF. The CDR3 coding sequence is TGTGCCAGCAGGGGCGTGGCCCGCCACGGGACAGATACGCAGTATTTT.

The V call is TRBV7-2, the J call TRBJ1-5; possibly TRBD1 for D (5 bases). CDR1 and CDR2 from the germline V gene are SGHTA and FQGNSA. Deletions cut 1 base from V and 3 bases from J, with 10 bases between. This CDR3 is built from 15 residues. CDR3 residues: CASSLVGTDNQPQHF. DNA for the CDR3: TGTGCCAGCAGCTTAGTAGGGACGGACAATCAGCCCCAGCATTTT.

This clone was seen more than once but under ten times. J is TRBJ2-3 and V is TRBV30; 8 nucleotides agree with TRBD2. CDR1 GTSNPN and CDR2 SVGIG come from the germline V gene (reference sequence). With 2 bases clipped from V and 1 base from J, the junction kept 2 bases outside the gene matches. The CDR3 is 14 residues long. The CDR3 DNA is TGTGCCTGGAGTAAGACTAGCGGCACAGATACGCAGTATTTT. It specifies CAWSKTSGTDTQYF.

There are a few counts of this clone. V is TRBV12-5 and J is TRBJ2-7; tentatively, D is TRBD1 (5 bases). Germline V gene sequence: CDR1 LGHNT, CDR2 FRNRAP. Deletions cut 1 base from V and 1 base from J, with 8 bases between. The CDR3 extends over 14 amino acids. CDR3 amino acids: CASGLGAGSYEQYF. The CDR3 DNA sequence: TGTGCTAGTGGTTTGGGAGCAGGGTCCTACGAGCAGTACTTC.

The chain employs TRBV2 and TRBJ2-7, with D maybe TRBD2 (6 bases). Germline CDR1 SNHLY, CDR2 FYNNEI. The germline V and J ends were trimmed by 2 bases and 2 bases, with 10 bases remaining between them. The length of the CDR3 is 14 residues. The CDR3 region is CASSELAYTYEQYF. CDR3 DNA sequence: TGTGCCAGCAGTGAACTAGCGTATACCTACGAGCAGTACTTC.

This clone showed up just a few times. The genes are TRBV18 and TRBJ1-3; D unclear. Germline values: CDR1 KGHSH, CDR2 LQKENI. CDR3 size: 14 residues. V was trimmed by 6 bases and J by 5 bases, leaving 14 bases between them. The CDR3 DNA reads as TGTGCCAGCTCGCCAGGAGGGTCCAGAAACACCATATATTTT. Its translation is CASSPGGSRNTIYF.

The gene calls are TRBV11-3 and TRBJ2-2; D unresolved. Germline-derived CDR1 and CDR2 are SGHNT and YENEEA. The germline V and J ends were trimmed by 6 bases and 2 bases, with 7 bases remaining between them. The CDR3 length is 13 residues. Here the CDR3 reads CASSLLNTGELFF. The CDR3 region has the DNA TGTGCCAGCAGTCTATTAAACACCGGGGAGCTGTTTTTT.

This clone appeared a single time. The V call is TRBV30, the J call TRBJ2-1; TRBD2 is a possible D gene (7 bases). The CDR3 runs 13 residues. CDR1 and CDR2 (germline): GTSNPN, SVGIG (reference sequence). V lost 4 bases and J lost 5, with 12 bases in between. The CDR3 nucleotides read TGTGCCTGGAAGGGGGGGACGGACAATGAGCAGTTCTTC. Encoded protein: CAWKGGTDNEQFF.

This chain links TRBV23-1 with TRBJ1-2; no definite D call. TRBV23-1 belongs to the ORF category, with a function that is uncertain. V lost 0 bases, J lost 4 bases, and 12 bases lay in between. The CDR3 has 15 residues. The CDR3 protein is CASSQSRHLFYGYTF. CDR3 sequence (DNA): TGCGCCAGCAGTCAATCGCGACACCTATTCTATGGCTACACCTTC.

The chain recombines TRBV19 with TRBJ2-1, with a possible D match to TRBD2 (6 bases). This CDR3 contains 13 residues. Per the germline V gene, CDR1 is LNHDA and CDR2 is SQIVND (reference sequence). V lost 8 bases and J lost 2, with 10 bases in between. The CDR3 coding sequence is TGTGCCAGTCAGGAGGGGCCCTACAATGAGCAGTTCTTC. Translating it yields CASQEGPYNEQFF.

This clone occurred once. The chain has TRBV6-1 and TRBJ2-3; no definite D call. Per the germline V gene, CDR1 is MNHNS and CDR2 is SASEGT. This CDR3 is built from 12 residues. With 8 bases removed from V and 3 bases from J, the gap between germline ends came to 9 bases. The CDR3 nucleotides read TGTGCCAGCCACTCCCGGACAGATACGCAGTATTTT. Protein product: CASHSRTDTQYF.

V usage is TRBV30 and J usage is TRBJ1-4, with D perhaps TRBD1 (5 bases). CDR3 length: 11 amino acids. V lost 4 bases and J 8 bases, leaving 8 bases between the germline ends. Germline loops: CDR1 GTSNPN, CDR2 SVGIG (reference sequence). The CDR3 DNA is TGTGCCTGGACGTCAGGGGAAAAACTGTTTTTT. It encodes CAWTSGEKLFF. Full variable domain (missing parts from reference TRBV30 and TRBJ1-4): SQTIHQWPATLVQPVGSPLSLECTVEGTSNPNLYWYRQAAGRGLQLLFYSVGIGQISSEVPQNLSASRPQDRQFILSSKKLLLSDSGFYLCAWTSGEKLFFGSGTQLSVL.

The J gene is TRBJ2-7, the V gene TRBV6-1; D is unclear. Trimming left V 9 bases short and J 3 bases short, with 15 bases between. The length of the CDR3 is 13 residues. CDR1 and CDR2 from the germline V gene are MNHNS and SASEGT. Written as DNA, the CDR3 is TGTGCCAGTTCTTTCACCCGCGACTACGAGCAGTACTTC. Its translation is CASSFTRDYEQYF.

This sequence joins TRBV2 and TRBJ2-7, with TRBD1 as a possible D gene (5 bases). This CDR3 spans 11 amino acids. Germline CDR1 reads SNHLY; CDR2 reads FYNNEI. V dropped 8 bases and J dropped 4 bases, with 9 bases sitting between them. In DNA form, the CDR3 reads TGTGCCAGCGGGCAGGGTTACGAGCAGTACTTC. This encodes CASGQGYEQYF.

This CDR3 reads CAWSVRTIYGKMNGYTF. CDR3 bases: TGTGCCTGGAGTGTACGTACAATTTATGGAAAGATGAATGGCTACACCTTC. The V call is TRBV30, the J call TRBJ1-2, with no clear D. The CDR3 covers 17 residues. The V end was cut by 0 bases, the J end by 6 bases, with 23 bases between. The germline gives CDR1 GTSNPN, CDR2 SVGIG (reference sequence).